This T cell receptor beta chain is from a study of T-cell memory formation after mild COVID-19. Study-wide results and caveats: Contracting CD4+ clones lay largely in CM and EM, with CD8+ ones residing in EMRA.

This CDR3 region has 17 residues. CDR1 is MNHEY, CDR2 SMNVEV, per germline (reference sequence). Trimming cost V 6 bases and J 7 bases; bases outside gene matches: 14. It was 5'RACE with constant-segment primers that produced the TCR alpha and TCR beta cDNA libraries, which carried sample barcodes and UMIs. Using its own MiXCR run on the 5' RACE reads, TCRdb lists one record per CDR3 protein. The profile shows hundreds of thousands of distinct CDR3 sequences, less than 20% of them singletons. In its sample, this clonotype was seen a few times. As yet, its antigen is unknown. The J gene is TRBJ1-6, the V gene TRBV27; 8 bases are shared with TRBD1. The clonotype was recovered from a man between 18 and 35 years old who had mild COVID-19 (a few samples of this study predate the infection). Cell type and time point are not known. Specimen: PBMCs or a T cell subset sorted from them (not recorded which). The CDR3 sequence is CASRTKVLGQGNSPLHF. The CDR3 coding sequence is TGTGCCAGCAGGACAAAGGTGCTCGGACAGGGAAATTCACCCCTCCACTTT.